The T cell receptor (beta chain) described here comes from a study of post-analysis software for immune sequencing data. Looking at the study overall: The patients showed relapsing-remitting, secondary progressive and progressive-relapsing multiple sclerosis courses. Study-level findings and limits: Controls had lower frequencies than patients of 4 or 5 TRBV segments, which included TRBV5-6, TRBV5-1 and TRBV20-1. Significantly decreased normalized Chao1 diversity was recorded for multiple sclerosis patients relative to controls. Strong co-clustering by F measure was evident for samples that had been prepared in the same batch.

In the case of this clonotype: Its antigen remains unknown.

Trimming took off 5 bases at V and 2 bases at J, with 10 bases between the two ends. The germline V gene encodes CDR1 SGHTA and CDR2 FQGNSA. This CDR3 is built from 13 residues. Unique-molecular-identifier-tagged TCR beta cDNA libraries were used. cDNA molecules numbering roughly 500,000 came from roughly 1.1 to 9.2 million T cells. TCRdb reprocessed the PCR reads via MiXCR and lists one record per CDR3 protein. The sample records approximately 260,000 distinct CDR3 sequences, 36% being singletons. This chain connects TRBV7-2 to TRBJ2-7, with D tentatively TRBD2 (5 bases). The sequence derives from a girl aged 5-17 years with multiple sclerosis. Source material: blood. CDR3 in amino acids: CASSASGTYEQYF. CDR3 coding DNA: TGTGCCAGCAGCGCTTCCGGGACCTACGAGCAGTACTTC.